The present TCR beta chain was sequenced within a study of T cells in Graves' hyperthyroidism and ophthalmopathy (dated by TCRdb to between 2018 and 2020). General notes on the study: Peripheral blood samples were taken at the time of initial diagnosis, prior to any treatment. An independent validation cohort of under 20 hyperthyroidism patients and some 15 patients who later progressed to ophthalmopathy tested prospective prediction of ophthalmopathy. The 100 discovery patients were divided at random into training and test sets in a 7:3 ratio. In roughly six Graves' hyperthyroidism patients, the study also compared T-cell repertoires from thyroid tissue with T-cell repertoires from blood. The paper describes TCR Vbeta CDR3 sequencing of around 140 peripheral blood samples, made up of 43 ophthalmopathy patients, 70 to 75 hyperthyroidism patients and roughly 17 progressor patients. To identify TCR V-J signatures that set the groups apart, the researchers used a discovery cohort of 100 or so patients, made up of 43 with Graves' ophthalmopathy and approximately 57 with stable Graves' hyperthyroidism. After blood sampling, hyperthyroidism patients were treated with methimazole at a starting dose of 30 mg daily, and ophthalmopathy patients were treated with high-dose intravenous methylprednisolone. The investigation overall reported the following: A model built on a 13 V-J signature distinguished ophthalmopathy from stable hyperthyroidism, reaching around 88% sensitivity and 81% to 83% specificity in cross-validation and 80%/75% in testing. Most expanded thyroid clonotypes (frequency above 0.001) were also detected in blood, a finding suggesting that blood repertoires may reflect thyroid immune responses. No statistical method was used to fix the sample size in advance, and group allocation was not hidden from the investigators. In validation, progression to ophthalmopathy was predicted by the model with 70% to 71% sensitivity and around 75% specificity, a median of about 6.4 months before onset.

The TCR beta CDR3 regions were amplified from the RNA transcripts. A first-round RT-PCR of the TCR CDR3 used the HTBI primer set with the Qiagen OneStep RT-PCR kit. The libraries were constructed in a second round of multiplex PCR and then size-selected and purified. The libraries were sequenced on an Illumina HiSeq2000 using paired-end 100 bp reads. The authors' analysis ran thus. Raw data were processed with SOAPnuke, discarding reads with adapters, uncalled bases, mean Phred below 15, or no exact constant-primer or identifier match. High-quality paired reads were merged with COPE v1.2.5, and unique nucleotide sequences were defined as clonotypes. MiTCR v1.1 was used to align clonotypes to the IMGT TRBV, TRBD and TRBJ reference segments. Analysis was restricted to V-J combinations with a frequency above 0.0001, which covered roughly 99% of repertoires. The TCS score was defined as the ratio of F50 (clonal expansion) to E x V (chaos), calculated using BLOSUM62-based TCRdist between CDR3 peptides within each V-J. Welch's t-statistics and random forest reduced fewer than 550 V-J features to 13, which were used in a naive Bayes classifier (R e1071). In TCRdb, the public reads were trimmed at Q25 with fastp and aligned with MiXCR, with productive beta chains retained. For every CDR3 protein sequence, its rows merge into one entry that carries the most common genes and DNA. These V and J calls rely on TCRdb rather than the paper's analysis. Across this sample there are around 350,000 distinct CDR3 sequences, with less than 15% seen only once. The ten largest clones take up 9% to 9.5% of the sample.

Stable Graves' hyperthyroidism was defined as no progression to ophthalmopathy during 18 months of follow-up. Hyperthyroidism patients were newly diagnosed, had a disease duration of under 2 months, and were aged 18 to 65 years. The study excluded patients with uncontrolled infections, other autoimmune diseases, pregnancy or lactation. Diagnoses were based on clinical symptoms, serum thyroxine and TRAb, thyroid ultrasound and orbital computed tomography. PBMCs were separated from under 12 ml of fresh peripheral blood using Ficoll-Paque density gradient centrifugation. Total RNA was extracted with Trizol reagent, and quality was checked on an Agilent 2100 Bioanalyzer. Its CDR3 holds 12 amino acids, cysteine through phenylalanine. Of the read, only the CDR3 DNA is kept; its 36 bases are in frame from base 1. Taken from the germline V gene, the CDR1 and CDR2 loops are SGHTA and FQGNSA. V loses 3 bases of germline sequence and J loses 2 bases, and the interval between the two ends is 3 bases.

There are many counts of this clonotype. Its binding antigen is unknown. Within one base of it there is no much larger clone, and no base qualities were kept. The rearrangement combines TRBV7-2 with TRBJ2-3; no D gene can be assigned with confidence. Sequenced input: blood. The TCR comes from a woman aged 18-35 years with Graves' hyperthyroidism. The DNA sequence reads TGTGCCAGCAGCTTCCACACAGATACGCAGTATTTT. It encodes CASSFHTDTQYF.